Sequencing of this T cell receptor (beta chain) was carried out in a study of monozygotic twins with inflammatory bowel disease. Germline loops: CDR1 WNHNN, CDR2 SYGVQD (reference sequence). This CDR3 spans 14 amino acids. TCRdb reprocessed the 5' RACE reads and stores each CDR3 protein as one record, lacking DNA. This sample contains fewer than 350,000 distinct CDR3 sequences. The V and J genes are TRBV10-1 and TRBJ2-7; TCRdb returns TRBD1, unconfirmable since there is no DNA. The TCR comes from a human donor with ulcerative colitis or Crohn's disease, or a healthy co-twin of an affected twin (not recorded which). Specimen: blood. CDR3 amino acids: CASSRDRVTYEQYF.